The 29 T cell receptor beta chains presented below share a single source sample, sequenced in a study of T-cell memory formation after mild COVID-19 (dated by TCRdb to about 2021). The library was generated by 5' RACE. Data came from an Illumina NovaSeq 6000. Using fastp at Q25 and MiXCR, TCRdb reprocessed the public reads and kept productive beta chains. CDR3 protein sequences are deduplicated, and each keeps its most common genes and DNA. Counted in this sample were about 350,000 distinct CDR3 sequences; under 30% of them appeared once. About 14% of the sample is in the top ten clones. Sequencing used PBMCs or a T cell subset sorted from them (not recorded which). These receptors all stem from an adult woman who had mild COVID-19 (a few samples of this study predate the infection). The sample titles of this study are shuffled in the database, so cell type and time point are left out; the donor was told from shared clones.

The rearrangement links TRBV5-5 to TRBJ2-5; D unclear. CDR1 SGHKS and CDR2 YYEKEE come from the germline V gene (reference sequence). The ends were cut back, 3 bases at V and 5 bases at J, with 14 bases in the middle. This CDR3 is 14 amino acids long. The CDR3 region is CASSYITAGETQYF. In DNA form, the CDR3 reads TGTGCCAGCAGCTACATTACAGCTGGGGAGACCCAGTACTTC.

The chain couples TRBV10-3 to TRBJ2-3; possibly TRBD2 for D (6 bases). The germline V gene has CDR1 ENHRY and CDR2 SYGVKD. This CDR3 is built from 15 residues. Trimming stripped 0 bases from V and 1 base from J, with 8 bases between. The CDR3 DNA reads as TGTGCCATCAGTGAGTCCCCGGGAGGCACAGATACGCAGTATTTT. This codes for CAISESPGGTDTQYF.

This clonotype was found a few times. The chain links TRBV13 to TRBJ2-3; 9 bases are a match to TRBD2. The CDR3 covers 14 residues. The V gene's germline CDR1 is PRHDT and CDR2 FYEKMQ (reference sequence). J lost 11 bases, V lost 0 bases, and 6 bases had no gene match. CDR3 bases: TGTGCCAGCAGCTTAGGGCCTGGAGCGGGGGGGCAGTATTTT. The encoded protein is CASSLGPGAGGQYF.

This clonotype has ten or more counts. The chain joins TRBV25-1 to TRBJ2-7, with 10 nucleotides matching TRBD2. The germline gives CDR1 MGHDK, CDR2 SYGVNS. The CDR3 sequence is 19 residues long. The J segment lost 0 bases and the V segment lost 5 bases, leaving 16 bases of the junction unmatched. The chain's CDR3 is CASSYEDRRTSGVSYEQYF. DNA for the CDR3: TGTGCCAGCAGTTATGAGGACAGGAGAACTAGCGGGGTCTCCTACGAGCAGTACTTC.

This chain uses TRBV7-9 with TRBJ1-5; 10 bases align to TRBD1. This CDR3 spans 17 amino acids. In germline, CDR1 is SEHNR, CDR2 FQNEAQ (reference sequence). The V segment lost 0 bases and the J segment 3 bases; nucleotides outside the gene matches: 5. Written as DNA, the CDR3 is TGTGCCAGCAGCTTAGCGTCGGGACAGGGGTTCAATCAGCCCCAGCATTTT. It is translated as CASSLASGQGFNQPQHF.

This chain uses TRBV12-5 with TRBJ1-2; D may be TRBD1 (5 bases). Trimming took 0 bases from V and 8 from J, leaving 10 bases between them. Germline V lookup: CDR1 LGHNT, CDR2 FRNRAP. This CDR3 is built from 13 residues. CDR3 sequence reads: CASGLVGASGYTF. As DNA, the CDR3 is TGTGCTAGTGGTTTGGTAGGGGCCTCAGGCTACACCTTC.

This clonotype showed up many times. The chain combines TRBV4-3 with TRBJ1-2, with D uncertain. With 4 bases removed from V and 6 bases from J, the gap between germline ends came to 21 bases. The V gene's germline CDR1 is LGHNA and CDR2 YSLEER. The CDR3 covers 16 residues. In nucleotides, the CDR3 is TGCGCCAGCAGCCTGGCTTGGAGCCCTGGGAAGCATGGCTACACCTTC. Translating gives CASSLAWSPGKHGYTF.

The V call is TRBV6-2 or TRBV6-3, the J call TRBJ2-7; D is unclear. The CDR3 extends over 14 amino acids. Germline CDR1 reads MNHEY; CDR2 reads SVGEGT. The V end lost 4 bases, the J end lost 1 base, and 11 bases lay between the germline ends. The CDR3 is CASSWGYPSYEQYF. CDR3 nucleotides: TGTGCCAGCAGTTGGGGATACCCTTCCTACGAGCAGTACTTC.

The chain links TRBV12-3 or TRBV12-4 to TRBJ1-2, with a weak D call TRBD1 (5 bases). CDR3 length: 13 residues. The V end was cut by 5 bases, the J end by 4 bases, with 11 bases between. This CDR3 reads CASSETASYGYTF. CDR3 nucleotides: TGTGCCAGCAGTGAGACAGCCTCCTATGGCTACACCTTC.

The rearrangement links TRBV7-9 to TRBJ1-3; TRBD1 agrees at 11 bases. The CDR3 runs to 17 residues. CDR1 and CDR2 (germline): SEHNR, FQNEAQ (reference sequence). V lost 5 bases, J lost 2 bases, and 8 bases stayed unmatched. CDR3 protein: CASSPEGTGGPGNTIYF. CDR3 coding DNA: TGTGCCAGCAGCCCCGAGGGGACAGGGGGACCTGGAAACACCATATATTTT.

This clonotype occurred a few times. This sequence joins TRBV5-1 and TRBJ2-1; tentative D call: TRBD1 (6 bases). The length of the CDR3 is 15 residues. The germline V and J ends were trimmed by 4 bases and 5 bases, with 16 bases remaining between them. CDR1 is SGHRS, CDR2 YFSETQ, per germline. DNA for the CDR3: TGCGCCAGCAGCATTAAGCAGGGGCTAAACAATGAGCAGTTCTTC. Translating gives CASSIKQGLNNEQFF.

The rearrangement uses TRBV6-5 and TRBJ2-7; D possibly corresponds to TRBD1 (5 bases). V lost 4 bases to trimming and J lost 0 bases, with 10 bases between them. Germline CDR1 is MNHEY and CDR2 is SVGAGI. The CDR3 contains 14 residues. CDR3 sequence reads: CASSLQESSYEQYF. The CDR3 DNA reads as TGTGCCAGCAGTTTACAGGAAAGCTCCTACGAGCAGTACTTC.

This rearrangement joins TRBV7-9 to TRBJ2-1; a weak D match, TRBD2 (5 bases). Germline V gene sequence: CDR1 SEHNR, CDR2 FQNEAQ (reference sequence). The CDR3 runs 14 residues. The V end was cut by 5 bases, the J end by 5 bases, with 13 bases between. CDR3 DNA sequence: TGTGCCAGCAGCCTCGCCGGGAACCACAATGAGCAGTTCTTC. As protein: CASSLAGNHNEQFF.

As DNA, the CDR3 is TGCGCCAGCAGGGATTTAGCTCAGGGACTTAATCAGCCCCAGCATTTT. Protein product: CASRDLAQGLNQPQHF. The V and J genes are TRBV4-1 and TRBJ1-5; D may be TRBD1 (5 bases). Trimming removed 6 bases from V and 4 bases from J, with 19 bases in between. The length of the CDR3 is 16 residues. Germline values: CDR1 MGHRA, CDR2 YSYEKL.

The chain links TRBV24-1 to TRBJ2-7; weak D call: TRBD2 (5 bases). Trimming took 8 bases from V and 2 from J, leaving 9 bases between them. Germline V lookup: CDR1 KGHDR, CDR2 SFDVKD. The CDR3 runs to 12 residues. The CDR3 nucleotides are TGTGCCACCAAAGGGAGCACCTACGAGCAGTACTTC. Translated: CATKGSTYEQYF.

This clonotype has only a few counts. The genes are TRBV4-3 and TRBJ2-7; perhaps TRBD1 as D (5 bases). The CDR3 extends over 14 amino acids. Germline CDR1 and CDR2: LGHNA and YSLEER. Deletions cut 1 base from V and 6 bases from J, with 13 bases between. The chain's CDR3 is CASSQAPGYSEQYF. The CDR3 nucleotides read TGCGCCAGCAGCCAAGCGCCAGGGTACAGCGAGCAGTACTTC.

The CDR3 spells CASSETTHEQYF. CDR3 sequence (DNA): TGTGCCAGCAGCGAAACAACCCACGAGCAGTACTTC. J is TRBJ2-7 and V is TRBV7-9, with D unresolved. There are 12 residues in the CDR3. Looked up from germline, CDR1 is SEHNR and CDR2 is FQNEAQ (reference sequence). V was clipped by 5 bases and J by 5 bases, with 10 bases between them.

This clonotype was counted only a few times. The rearrangement joins TRBV6-5 to TRBJ2-5; 10 bases align to TRBD2. The junction had 12 bases not matched to a gene; V was cut back by 0 bases and J by 5 bases. CDR1 and CDR2 from the germline V gene are MNHEY and SVGAGI. The CDR3 is made up of 18 amino acids. CDR3 in amino acids: CASSYSRVAGGSRETQYF. DNA for the CDR3: TGTGCCAGCAGTTACTCGCGGGTAGCGGGAGGCAGTAGGGAGACCCAGTACTTC.

This clonotype was seen only a few times. The V call is TRBV7-2, the J call TRBJ2-5, with D perhaps given as TRBD1 or TRBD2 (6 bases each). Germline CDR1 reads SGHTA; CDR2 reads FQGNSA. Between the trimmed V and J ends, which lost 4 bases and 3 bases, there was a span of 15 bases. CDR3 size: 15 residues. This CDR3 is CASSWLGGGEETQYF. For the CDR3, the DNA is TGTGCCAGCAGCTGGTTGGGGGGCGGCGAAGAGACCCAGTACTTC.

Only a few counts were recorded for this clonotype. The chain has TRBV13 and TRBJ2-2; TRBD1 matches at 7 bases. The CDR3 consists of 13 residues. Germline values: CDR1 PRHDT, CDR2 FYEKMQ (reference sequence). V was clipped by 5 bases and J by 5 bases; unmatched bases: 2. CDR3: CASSGDRTGELFF. CDR3 nucleotide sequence: TGTGCCAGCAGCGGGGACAGAACCGGGGAGCTGTTTTTT.

This clonotype was counted ten times or more. V usage is TRBV12-3 or TRBV12-4 and J usage is TRBJ2-7, with unresolved D. There are 13 residues in the CDR3. V was shortened by 1 base and J by 2 bases, with 6 bases between the two germline ends. The chain's CDR3 is CASSLVGAYEQYF. The DNA for the CDR3 is TGTGCCAGCAGTTTAGTCGGAGCCTACGAGCAGTACTTC.

The V gene is TRBV15, the J gene TRBJ1-1; D is unclear. Trimming pared 2 bases from V and 0 bases from J, leaving 4 bases between. Germline CDR1 LNHNV, CDR2 YYDKDF (reference sequence). The CDR3 has 13 amino acids. The CDR3 loop reads CATSRRMNTEAFF. In nucleotides, the CDR3 is TGTGCCACCAGCAGAAGGATGAACACTGAAGCTTTCTTT.

The chain's CDR3 is CATSDPRGVHEKLFF. CDR3 coding DNA: TGTGCCACCAGTGACCCCAGGGGAGTCCATGAAAAACTGTTTTTT. The chain has TRBV24-1 and TRBJ1-4; the D gene is possibly TRBD1 (6 bases). V shed 4 bases and J shed 6 bases, with 14 bases lying between them. Germline V CDR1 and CDR2: KGHDR, SFDVKD. The CDR3 is 15 amino acids.

The J gene is TRBJ2-5, the V gene TRBV7-9; no firm D call. The V end was cut by 5 bases, the J end by 2 bases, with 6 bases between. In germline, CDR1 is SEHNR, CDR2 FQNEAQ (reference sequence). The CDR3 contains 12 residues. The CDR3: CASSTQQETQYF. DNA for the CDR3: TGTGCCAGCAGCACACAGCAAGAGACCCAGTACTTC.

This clonotype came up a few times. The chain carries TRBV6-2 or TRBV6-3 and TRBJ1-1; possibly TRBD1 for D (6 bases). Germline values: CDR1 MNHEY, CDR2 SVGEGT. The ends were cut back, 2 bases at V and 6 bases at J, with 13 bases in the middle. The CDR3 is made up of 14 amino acids. The chain's CDR3 is CASSYRGGPAEAFF. CDR3 nucleotide sequence: TGTGCCAGCAGTTACAGGGGGGGGCCTGCTGAAGCTTTCTTT.

The chain recombines TRBV7-8 with TRBJ2-3; 11 positions agree with TRBD2. CDR3 length: 18 residues. V lost 1 base and J lost 1; bases outside the gene matches: 7. Germline CDR1 is SGHVS and CDR2 is FQNEAQ. CDR3 nucleotides: TGTGCCAGCAGCTTAGGTGTGCCACTAGCGGGGGGCACAGATACGCAGTATTTT. Its protein is CASSLGVPLAGGTDTQYF.

CDR3 amino acids: CASSSLGGNTGELFF. In DNA form, the CDR3 reads TGTGCCAGCAGTTCTTTGGGAGGGAACACCGGGGAGCTGTTTTTT. The rearrangement joins TRBV12-3 or TRBV12-4 to TRBJ2-2; TRBD2 is a possible D gene (6 bases). V dropped 4 bases and J dropped 1 base, with 10 bases sitting between them. The CDR3 runs to 15 residues.

The rearrangement uses TRBV28 and TRBJ1-2; D possibly corresponds to TRBD1 (6 bases). The V end was cut by 5 bases, the J end by 5 bases, with 21 bases between. Germline CDR1 reads MDHEN; CDR2 reads SYDVKM. The CDR3 loop spans 16 amino acids. DNA for the CDR3: TGTGCCAGCAGTCCCCCTTCGTGGAGGGGGGATTATGGCTACACCTTC. Translation gives CASSPPSWRGDYGYTF.

This clonotype was seen more than once but under ten times. This chain connects TRBV12-3 or TRBV12-4 to TRBJ2-2, with a tentative D call TRBD2 (6 bases). V lost 5 bases to trimming and J lost 6 bases, with 13 bases between them. The CDR3 runs 14 residues. The CDR3 coding sequence is TGTGCCAGCAGTGTTCCCGGGACTCCCGGGGAGCTGTTTTTT. Its protein is CASSVPGTPGELFF.